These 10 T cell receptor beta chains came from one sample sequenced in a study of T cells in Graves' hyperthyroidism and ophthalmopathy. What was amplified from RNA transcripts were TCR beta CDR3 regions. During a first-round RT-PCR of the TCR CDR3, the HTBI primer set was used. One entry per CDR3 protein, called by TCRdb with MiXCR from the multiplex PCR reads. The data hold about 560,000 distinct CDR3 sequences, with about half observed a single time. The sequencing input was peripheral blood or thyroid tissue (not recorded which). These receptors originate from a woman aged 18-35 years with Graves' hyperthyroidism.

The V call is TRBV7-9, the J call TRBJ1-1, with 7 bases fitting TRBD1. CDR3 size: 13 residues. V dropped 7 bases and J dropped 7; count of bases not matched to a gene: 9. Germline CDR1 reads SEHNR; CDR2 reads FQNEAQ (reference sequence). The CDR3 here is CASKTGTADEAFF. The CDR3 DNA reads TGTGCCAGCAAGACCGGGACAGCGGATGAAGCTTTCTTT.

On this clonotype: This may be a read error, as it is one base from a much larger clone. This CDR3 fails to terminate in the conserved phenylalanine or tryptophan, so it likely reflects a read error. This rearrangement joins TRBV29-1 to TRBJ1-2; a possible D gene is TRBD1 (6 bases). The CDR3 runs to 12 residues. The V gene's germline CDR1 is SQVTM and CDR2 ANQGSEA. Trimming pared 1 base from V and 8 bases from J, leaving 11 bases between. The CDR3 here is CSVEAGGLGYTL. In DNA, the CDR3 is TGCAGCGTTGAAGCTGGGGGCTTAGGCTACACCCTC.

CDR3 region: CAISGGQGAETQYF. The CDR3 DNA sequence: TGTGCCATCAGTGGAGGACAGGGGGCAGAGACCCAGTACTTC. The chain couples TRBV10-3 to TRBJ2-5; 11 bases match TRBD1. The CDR3 sequence is 14 residues long. Unmatched junction bases numbered 2, after V lost 4 bases and J lost 4 bases. Germline CDR1 reads ENHRY; CDR2 reads SYGVKD.

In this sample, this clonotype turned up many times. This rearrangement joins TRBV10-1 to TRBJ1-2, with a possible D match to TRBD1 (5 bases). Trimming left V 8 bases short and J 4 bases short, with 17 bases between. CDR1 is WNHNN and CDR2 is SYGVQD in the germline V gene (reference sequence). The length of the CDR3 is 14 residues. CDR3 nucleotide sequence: TGCGCCAGCCGTAAGGAGGGGTCTACCTATGGCTACACCTTC. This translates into CASRKEGSTYGYTF.

The DNA for the CDR3 is TGCAGTGCGAAGGGGCAGATTAACTATGGCTACACCTTC. Protein sequence: CSAKGQINYGYTF. The J gene is TRBJ1-2, the V gene TRBV29-1; TRBD1 is a possible D gene (5 bases). The germline V gene has CDR1 SQVTM and CDR2 ANQGSEA. There are 13 residues in the CDR3.

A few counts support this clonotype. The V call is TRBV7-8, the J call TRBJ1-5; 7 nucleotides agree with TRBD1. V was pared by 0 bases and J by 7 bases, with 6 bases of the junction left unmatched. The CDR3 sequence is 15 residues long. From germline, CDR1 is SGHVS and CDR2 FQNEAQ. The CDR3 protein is CASSLADRVGQPQHF. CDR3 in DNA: TGTGCCAGCAGCTTAGCTGACAGGGTCGGACAGCCCCAGCATTTT.

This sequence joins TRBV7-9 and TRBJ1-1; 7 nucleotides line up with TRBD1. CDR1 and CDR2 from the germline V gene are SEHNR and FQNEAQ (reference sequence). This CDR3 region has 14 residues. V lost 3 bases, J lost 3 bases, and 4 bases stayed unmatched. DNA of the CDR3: TGTGCCAGCAGCTTTGACAGGGCGTACACTGAAGCTTTCTTT. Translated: CASSFDRAYTEAFF.

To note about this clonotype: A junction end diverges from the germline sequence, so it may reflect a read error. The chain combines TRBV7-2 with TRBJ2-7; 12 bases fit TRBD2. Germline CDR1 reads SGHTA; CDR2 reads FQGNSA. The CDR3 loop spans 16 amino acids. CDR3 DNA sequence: TGTGCCAGCAGCCTAGCGGGAGGGCCGAGGTTGTACGAGCAGTACTTC. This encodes CASSLAGGPRLYEQYF. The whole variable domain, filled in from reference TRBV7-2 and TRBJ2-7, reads GAGVSQSPSNKVTEKGKDVELRCDPISGHTALYWYRQSLGQGLEFLIYFQGNSAPDKSGLPSDRFSAERTGGSVSTLTIQRTQQEDSAVYLCASSLAGGPRLYEQYFGPGTRLTVT.

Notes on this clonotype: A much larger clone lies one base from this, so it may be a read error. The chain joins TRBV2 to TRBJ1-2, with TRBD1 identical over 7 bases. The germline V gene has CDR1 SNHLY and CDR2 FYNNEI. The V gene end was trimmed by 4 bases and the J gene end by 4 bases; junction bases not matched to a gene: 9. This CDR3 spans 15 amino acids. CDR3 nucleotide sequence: TGTGCCAGCAGTGGAGGCTACAGGGGTGCCTATGGCTACACCTTC. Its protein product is CASSGGYRGAYGYTF.

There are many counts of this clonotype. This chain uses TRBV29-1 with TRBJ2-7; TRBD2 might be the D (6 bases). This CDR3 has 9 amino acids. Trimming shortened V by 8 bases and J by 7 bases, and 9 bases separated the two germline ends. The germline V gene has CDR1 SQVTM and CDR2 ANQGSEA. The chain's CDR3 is CSSGREQYF. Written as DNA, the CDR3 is TGCAGCTCTGGGAGGGAGCAGTACTTC.